This entry lists 17 T cell receptor beta chains sequenced from one sample in a study of long-term antiretroviral therapy in people with HIV. At the survey level, the v3.0 immunoSEQ assay was run. Assay: immunoSEQ multiplex PCR; the TCRdb copy retains only in-frame clones and omits some. Altogether approximately 15,000 clones are present, roughly 80% being singletons, with the ten largest covering 7.5% to 9.5%. This material consisted of unsorted PBMCs, taken 0.1 years after starting antiretroviral therapy. These receptors were collected from a man in his late teens or twenties with HIV.

The chain recombines TRBV10-3 with TRBJ1-5; D is unresolved. V lost 0 bases to trimming and J lost 6 bases, with 9 bases between them. The length of the CDR3 is 14 residues. Germline CDR1 and CDR2: ENHRY and SYGVKD. DNA for the CDR3: TGTGCCATCAGTGAGTCAAAATGGGGTCAGCCCCAGCATTTT. As protein: CAISESKWGQPQHF.

The J gene is TRBJ2-3, the V gene TRBV11-2; no clear D. Trimming shortened V by 3 bases and J by 4 bases, and 11 bases separated the two germline ends. This CDR3 comprises 14 residues. Germline V gene lookup returns CDR1 SGHAT and CDR2 FQNNGV. In DNA form, the CDR3 reads TGTGCCAGCAGCTTGGTAGGCATGGCAGATACGCAGTATTTT. Translated: CASSLVGMADTQYF.

V and J are TRBV7-9 and TRBJ2-7; 7 nucleotides match TRBD2. The V gene end was trimmed by 0 bases and the J gene end by 4 bases; junction bases not matched to a gene: 0. The CDR3 runs to 13 residues. Per germline, CDR1 SEHNR and CDR2 FQNEAQ (reference sequence). This chain's CDR3 is CASSLAGGYEQYF. In DNA, the CDR3 is TGTGCCAGCAGCTTAGCGGGGGGGTACGAGCAGTACTTC.

This clone appeared a few times. The chain recombines TRBV6-1 with TRBJ2-7; D ambiguous. Germline V lookup: CDR1 MNHNS, CDR2 SASEGT. Trimming pared 3 bases from V and 6 bases from J, leaving 9 bases between. The CDR3 consists of 12 residues. The CDR3 region has the DNA TGTGCCAGCAGTGAGCCCGAGGTCGAGCAGTACTTC. Its translation is CASSEPEVEQYF.

The V call is TRBV5-1, the J call TRBJ1-2; 7 nucleotides agree with TRBD1. From germline, CDR1 is SGHRS and CDR2 YFSETQ. The CDR3 runs 13 residues. Trimming at V came to 0 bases and at J to 8 bases, leaving 4 bases not matched to a gene. The DNA of the CDR3 is TGCGCCAGCAGCTTGGGACAGGGCGACGGCTACACCTTC. It encodes CASSLGQGDGYTF.

This clone was seen only once. The chain couples TRBV7-8 to TRBJ2-3, with TRBD2 as a possible D gene (5 bases). CDR1 SGHVS and CDR2 FQNEAQ come from the germline V gene. This CDR3 contains 15 residues. V was trimmed by 5 bases and J by 2 bases, leaving 14 bases between them. The CDR3 DNA reads TGTGCCAGCAGCCCCCCCGGACTGCACACAGATACGCAGTATTTT. It encodes CASSPPGLHTDTQYF.

V usage is TRBV6-6 and J usage is TRBJ2-7, with D perhaps matching TRBD2 (6 bases). The CDR3 is 15 residues long. In germline, CDR1 is MNHNY, CDR2 SVGAGI (reference sequence). The V and J ends lost 2 bases and 2 bases respectively, with 13 bases between them. The CDR3 sequence: CASSYGGRLTYEQYF. CDR3 DNA: TGTGCCAGCAGTTACGGGGGGAGACTAACCTACGAGCAGTACTTC.

This sequence joins TRBV25-1 and TRBJ2-5; no reliable D call. The ends were cut back, 1 base at V and 7 bases at J, with 19 bases in the middle. This CDR3 comprises 16 residues. The germline V gene encodes CDR1 MGHDK and CDR2 SYGVNS. CDR3 sequence: CASSEFGQTSPRTQYF. In nucleotides, the CDR3 is TGTGCCAGCAGTGAATTTGGTCAGACCAGTCCCCGGACCCAGTACTTC.

This clone was observed a single time. The chain couples TRBV27 to TRBJ2-5, with no clear D. Germline V gives CDR1 MNHEY, CDR2 SMNVEV (reference sequence). Trimming cost V 4 bases and J 0 bases, with 9 bases left between them. The CDR3 is made up of 14 amino acids. The CDR3 DNA reads as TGTGCCAGCAGTTCTCGACTCCACCAAGAGACCCAGTACTTC. Translation: CASSSRLHQETQYF.

The chain combines TRBV6-6 with TRBJ1-2; TRBD1 is a possible D gene (5 bases). The germline V gene has CDR1 MNHNY and CDR2 SVGAGI (reference sequence). Trimming took 8 bases from V and 3 from J, leaving 13 bases between them. CDR3 length: 13 amino acids. The CDR3 is CASGAREDYGYTF. CDR3 coding DNA: TGTGCCAGCGGAGCCAGGGAGGACTATGGCTACACCTTC.

This clone was seen just once. This chain uses TRBV5-1 with TRBJ1-6; possible D gene TRBD1, 5 bases. V lost 5 bases and J 7 bases, leaving 13 bases between the germline ends. The CDR3 has 14 residues. Germline V CDR1 and CDR2: SGHRS, YFSETQ. CDR3 DNA: TGCGCCAGCAGGATCGGGGGAGACAATTCACCCCTCCACTTT. Its translation is CASRIGGDNSPLHF.

The sample holds a few counts of this clone. V usage is TRBV6-5 and J usage is TRBJ2-7, with TRBD2 matching over 8 bases. The CDR3 has 14 amino acids. Germline V CDR1 and CDR2: MNHEY, SVGAGI. Trimming cost V 5 bases and J 6 bases; bases outside gene matches: 9. The CDR3 protein is CASSAPEREGEQYF. The CDR3 DNA reads TGTGCCAGCAGTGCCCCTGAACGGGAGGGCGAGCAGTACTTC.

This clone came up a few times. This chain uses TRBV19 with TRBJ2-7; D gene uncertain. Germline CDR1 reads LNHDA; CDR2 reads SQIVND (reference sequence). V was pared by 8 bases and J by 3 bases, with 11 bases between. The CDR3 runs to 12 residues. This CDR3 is CASSGQVYEQYF. In DNA form, the CDR3 reads TGTGCCAGTTCGGGCCAGGTCTACGAGCAGTACTTC.

This clone occurred a few times. The gene calls are TRBV30 and TRBJ2-7; D is undetermined. From germline, CDR1 is GTSNPN and CDR2 SVGIG (reference sequence). This CDR3 is 11 amino acids long. Trimming stripped 1 base from V and 6 bases from J, with 7 bases between. The CDR3 bases are TGTGCCTGGAGTGGGGAAGGCGAGCAGTACTTC. This translates into CAWSGEGEQYF. Full variable domain (remainder filled in from reference TRBV30 and TRBJ2-7): SQTIHQWPATLVQPVGSPLSLECTVEGTSNPNLYWYRQAAGRGLQLLFYSVGIGQISSEVPQNLSASRPQDRQFILSSKKLLLSDSGFYLCAWSGEGEQYFGPGTRLTVT.

V is TRBV4-1 and J is TRBJ2-3; TRBD2 aligns across 10 bases. V dropped 5 bases and J dropped 6; count of bases not matched to a gene: 26. Per germline, CDR1 MGHRA and CDR2 YSYEKL. The CDR3 runs to 21 residues. In DNA, the CDR3 is TGCGCCAGCAGCTACGGACGTCGGGGGACTAGCGTCTCTCAGCGAGGGGATACGCAGTATTTT. It encodes CASSYGRRGTSVSQRGDTQYF.

The chain has TRBV9 and TRBJ2-7; 8 nucleotides align to TRBD2. CDR1 SGDLS and CDR2 YYNGEE come from the germline V gene. V lost 0 bases and J lost 7; bases outside the gene matches: 6. The CDR3 consists of 14 residues. The CDR3: CASSVDGGAGEQYF. As DNA, the CDR3 is TGTGCCAGCAGCGTAGACGGGGGGGCGGGGGAGCAGTACTTC.

This clone was seen a handful of times. The chain links TRBV5-1 to TRBJ1-2; D gene uncertain. The CDR3 covers 14 residues. V was shortened by 2 bases and J by 3 bases, with 11 bases between the two germline ends. Germline assignment: CDR1 SGHRS and CDR2 YFSETQ. CDR3 in DNA: TGCGCCAGCAGCTTTGGCGGAACACACTATGGCTACACCTTC. It is translated as CASSFGGTHYGYTF.